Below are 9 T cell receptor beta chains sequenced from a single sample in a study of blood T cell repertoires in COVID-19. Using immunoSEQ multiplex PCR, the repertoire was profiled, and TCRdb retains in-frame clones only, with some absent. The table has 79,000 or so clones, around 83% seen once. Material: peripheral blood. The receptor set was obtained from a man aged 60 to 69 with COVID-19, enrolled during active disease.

CDR3 in DNA: TGTGCCAGCAGCCACCCGGGGACAGTGATATCGAGCTCTGGGGCCAACGTCCTGACTTTC. This translates into CASSHPGTVISSSGANVLTF. J is TRBJ2-6 and V is TRBV27; 7 nucleotides match TRBD1. Per germline, CDR1 MNHEY and CDR2 SMNVEV (reference sequence). This CDR3 has 20 residues. The junction had 17 bases not matched to a gene; V was cut back by 6 bases and J by 0 bases.

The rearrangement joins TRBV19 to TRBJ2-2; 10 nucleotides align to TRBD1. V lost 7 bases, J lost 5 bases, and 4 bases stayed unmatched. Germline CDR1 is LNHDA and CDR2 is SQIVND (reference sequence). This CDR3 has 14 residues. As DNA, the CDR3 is TGTGCCAGTACCGGGACAGGGGTTACCGGGGAGCTGTTTTTT. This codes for CASTGTGVTGELFF.

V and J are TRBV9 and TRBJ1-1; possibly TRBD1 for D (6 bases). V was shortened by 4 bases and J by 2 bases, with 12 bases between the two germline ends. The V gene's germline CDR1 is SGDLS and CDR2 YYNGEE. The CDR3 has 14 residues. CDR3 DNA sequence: TGTGCCAGCAGCTTGACAGGAGCCAACACTGAAGCTTTCTTT. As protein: CASSLTGANTEAFF.

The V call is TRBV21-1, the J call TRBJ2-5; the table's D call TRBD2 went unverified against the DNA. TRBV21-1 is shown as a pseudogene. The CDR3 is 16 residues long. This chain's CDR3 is CASSKCSSGPHRTQYF. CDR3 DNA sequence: TGTGCCAGCAGCAAATGTTCTAGCGGGCCCCATCGGACCCAGTACTTC.

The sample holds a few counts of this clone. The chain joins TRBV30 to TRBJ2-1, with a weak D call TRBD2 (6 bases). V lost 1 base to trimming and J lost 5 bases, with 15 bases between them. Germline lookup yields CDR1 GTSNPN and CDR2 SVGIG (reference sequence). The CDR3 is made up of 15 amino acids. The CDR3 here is CAWSDRDLNHNEQFF. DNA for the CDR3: TGTGCCTGGAGTGACCGGGACTTAAACCACAATGAGCAGTTCTTC.

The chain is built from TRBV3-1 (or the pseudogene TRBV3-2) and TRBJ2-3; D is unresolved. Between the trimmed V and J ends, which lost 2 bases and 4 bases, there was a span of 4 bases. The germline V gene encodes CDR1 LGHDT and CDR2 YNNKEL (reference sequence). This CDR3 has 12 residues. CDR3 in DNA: TGTGCCAGCAGCCAATCGTCAGATACGCAGTATTTT. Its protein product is CASSQSSDTQYF.

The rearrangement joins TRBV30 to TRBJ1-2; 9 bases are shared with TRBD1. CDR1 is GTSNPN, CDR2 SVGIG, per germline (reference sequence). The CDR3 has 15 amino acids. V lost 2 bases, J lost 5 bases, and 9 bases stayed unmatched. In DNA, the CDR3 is TGTGCCTGGAGTCCACTCCGGACAGGGGATTATGGCTACACCTTC. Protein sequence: CAWSPLRTGDYGYTF.

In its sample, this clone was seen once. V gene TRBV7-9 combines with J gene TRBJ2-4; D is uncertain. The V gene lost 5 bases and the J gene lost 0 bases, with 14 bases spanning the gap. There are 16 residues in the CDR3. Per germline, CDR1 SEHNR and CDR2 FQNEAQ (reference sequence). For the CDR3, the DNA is TGTGCCAGCAGCCCACATAGCCCGCTAGCCAAAAACATTCAGTACTTC. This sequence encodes CASSPHSPLAKNIQYF.

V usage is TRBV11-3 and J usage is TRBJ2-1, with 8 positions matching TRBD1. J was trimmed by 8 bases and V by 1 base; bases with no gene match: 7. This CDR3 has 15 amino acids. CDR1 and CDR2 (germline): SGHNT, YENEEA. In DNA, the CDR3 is TGTGCCAGCAGCTTAGGGACAGGGATGGTCGATGAGCAGTTCTTC. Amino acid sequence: CASSLGTGMVDEQFF. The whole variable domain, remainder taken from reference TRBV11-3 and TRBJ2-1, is EAGVVQSPRYKIIEKKQPVAFWCNPISGHNTLYWYLQNLGQGPELLIRYENEEAVDDSQLPKDRFSAERLKGVDSTLKIQPAELGDSAVYLCASSLGTGMVDEQFFGPGTRLTVL.